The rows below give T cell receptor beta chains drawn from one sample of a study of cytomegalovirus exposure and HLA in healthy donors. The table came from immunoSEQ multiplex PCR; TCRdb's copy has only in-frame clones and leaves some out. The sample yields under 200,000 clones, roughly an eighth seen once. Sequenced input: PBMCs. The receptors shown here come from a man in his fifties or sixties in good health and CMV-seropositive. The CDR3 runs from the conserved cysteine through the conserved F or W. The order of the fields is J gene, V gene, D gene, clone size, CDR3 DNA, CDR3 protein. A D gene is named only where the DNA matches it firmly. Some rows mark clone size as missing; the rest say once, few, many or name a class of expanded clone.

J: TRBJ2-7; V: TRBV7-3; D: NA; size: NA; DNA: TGTGCCAGCAGCCCCTCCCCGAGCTCCTACGAGCAGTACTTC; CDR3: CASSPSPSSYEQYF
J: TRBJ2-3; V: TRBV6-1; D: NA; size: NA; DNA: TGTGCCAGCACCCGAACTGGAGATACAGATACGCAGTATTTT; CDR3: CASTRTGDTDTQYF
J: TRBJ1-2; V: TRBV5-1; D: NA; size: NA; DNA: TGCGCCAGCAGCAGACTCGGGGAAGGTGATGGCTACACCTTC; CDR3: CASSRLGEGDGYTF
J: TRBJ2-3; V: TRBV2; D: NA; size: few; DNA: TGTGCCAGCCGCTGGCAGGGCCAAGATACGCAGTATTTT; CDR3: CASRWQGQDTQYF
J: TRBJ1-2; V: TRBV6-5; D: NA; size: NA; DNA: TGTGCCAGCAGGCCCCCCGGGGGTAACTATGGCTACACCTTC; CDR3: CASRPPGGNYGYTF
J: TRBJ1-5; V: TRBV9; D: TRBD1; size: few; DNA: TGTGCCAGCAGCCCCAGGGGGCAGGGGGGACAGCCCCAGCATTTT; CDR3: CASSPRGQGGQPQHF
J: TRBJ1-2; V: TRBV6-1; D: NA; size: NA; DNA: TGTGCCAGCAGTGAATGGAGACCCACCTACACCTTC; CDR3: CASSEWRPTYTF
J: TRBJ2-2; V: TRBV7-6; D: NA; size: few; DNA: TGTGCCAGCAGCTCCCGCCCGCAGGGCGGGGAGCTGTTTTTT; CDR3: CASSSRPQGGELFF
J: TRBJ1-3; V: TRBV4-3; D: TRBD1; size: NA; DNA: TGCGCCAGCAGCCAAGAGCAGGACAGGGGGGACACCATATATTTT; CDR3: CASSQEQDRGDTIYF
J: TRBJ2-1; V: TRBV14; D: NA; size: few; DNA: TGTGCCAGCAGCCAAGATTTAGGGGGAAACAATGAGCAGTTCTTC; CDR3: CASSQDLGGNNEQFF
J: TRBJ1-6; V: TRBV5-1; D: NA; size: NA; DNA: TGCGCCAGCAGGAGCGAGGGATATAATTCACCCCTCCACTTT; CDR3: CASRSEGYNSPLHF
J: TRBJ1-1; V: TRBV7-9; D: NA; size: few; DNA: TGTGCCAGCAGGTACACCCGGGGGACTGAAGCTTTCTTT; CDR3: CASRYTRGTEAFF
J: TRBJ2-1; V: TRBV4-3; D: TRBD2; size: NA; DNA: TGCGCCAGCAGCCACTTAGCGGGGGGATCATGGAATGAGCAGTTCTTC; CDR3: CASSHLAGGSWNEQFF
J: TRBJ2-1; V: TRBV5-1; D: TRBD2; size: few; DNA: TGCGCCAGCCGGGGAGGGGTCTTGAATGAGCAGTTCTTC; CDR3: CASRGGVLNEQFF
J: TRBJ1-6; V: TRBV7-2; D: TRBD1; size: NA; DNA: TGTGCCAGCAGGTTTACAGGGGACCCACCCCTCCACTTT; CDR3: CASRFTGDPPLHF
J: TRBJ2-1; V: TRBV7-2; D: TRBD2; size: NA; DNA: TGTGCCAGCAGCCAACTAGCGGGGGGGCAGGAGCAGTTCTTC; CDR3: CASSQLAGGQEQFF
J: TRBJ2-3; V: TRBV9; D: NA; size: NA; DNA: TGTGCCAGCAGCGTAGGTCCCCCGCGGGGTAAAGATACGCAGTATTTT; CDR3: CASSVGPPRGKDTQYF